What follows are 15 T cell receptor beta chains derived from one specimen sequenced in a study of siplizumab effects on memory and regulatory T cells. The data were produced by immunoSEQ multiplex PCR, yet TCRdb's version contains in-frame clones alone and is incomplete. Of approximately 91,000 clones listed, roughly 94% were seen once; the top ten hold roughly 18%. Sequenced material: CD8+ T cells sorted from blood. Receptors were obtained from a human donor in good health.

This chain joins TRBV4-2 and TRBJ2-7, with D possibly being TRBD1 (5 bases). The V end was cut by 2 bases, the J end by 1 base, with 12 bases between. The germline gives CDR1 LGHNA, CDR2 YNFKEQ. The CDR3 covers 15 residues. As DNA, the CDR3 is TGTGCCAGCAGCCAACTAGGCAGGGTTTCCTACGAGCAGTACTTC. Protein: CASSQLGRVSYEQYF.

The gene calls are TRBV15 and TRBJ2-7; 7 positions match TRBD1. There are 16 residues in the CDR3. V lost 0 bases to trimming and J lost 3 bases; unmatched junction nucleotides: 8. In germline, CDR1 is LNHNV, CDR2 YYDKDF (reference sequence). The CDR3 region has the DNA TGTGCCACCAGCAGAGATCCCGTCGGGACAGACTACGAGCAGTACTTC. It specifies CATSRDPVGTDYEQYF.

The rearrangement joins TRBV5-1 to TRBJ2-7; D remains unclear. The germline V gene has CDR1 SGHRS and CDR2 YFSETQ. Trimming stripped 4 bases from V and 0 bases from J, with 11 bases between. The CDR3 loop spans 14 amino acids. The CDR3: CASSPKWGSYEQYF. The CDR3 nucleotides are TGCGCCAGCAGCCCGAAATGGGGCTCCTACGAGCAGTACTTC.

The chain couples TRBV27 to TRBJ2-7, with D perhaps matching TRBD2 (6 bases). Germline assignment: CDR1 MNHEY and CDR2 SMNVEV (reference sequence). CDR3 length: 13 amino acids. The V end lost 4 bases, the J end lost 3 bases, and 10 bases lay between the germline ends. This chain's CDR3 is CASSYGRVYEQYF. DNA for the CDR3: TGTGCCAGCAGTTACGGGAGAGTCTACGAGCAGTACTTC.

This clone is judged medium-sized. This sequence joins TRBV5-8 and TRBJ1-5; no reliable D call. V lost 1 base and J lost 7, with 15 bases in between. The CDR3 consists of 15 residues. Germline V gene data show CDR1 as SGHTS and CDR2 as YDEGEE. DNA for the CDR3: TGTGCCAGCAGCTTGACTACAGCGAGTTACCAGCCCCAGCATTTT. This translates into CASSLTTASYQPQHF.

V gene TRBV6-5 combines with J gene TRBJ2-7; no reliable D call. Looked up from germline, CDR1 is MNHEY and CDR2 is SVGAGI. Trimming shortened V by 4 bases and J by 0 bases, and 10 bases separated the two germline ends. The CDR3 has 14 residues. This CDR3 reads CASSSIASSYEQYF. The CDR3 DNA sequence: TGTGCCAGCAGTTCCATCGCGAGCTCCTACGAGCAGTACTTC.

V usage is TRBV27 and J usage is TRBJ2-7; 11 positions match TRBD2. The length of the CDR3 is 14 residues. Trimming took 10 bases from V and 5 from J; bases not matched to a gene: 10. Germline V gives CDR1 MNHEY, CDR2 SMNVEV (reference sequence). CDR3 protein: CATWGSGLADEQYF. CDR3 in DNA: TGTGCCACCTGGGGTTCGGGACTAGCGGACGAGCAGTACTTC.

This rearrangement joins TRBV6-5 to TRBJ2-7; 9 nucleotides line up with TRBD1. Germline values: CDR1 MNHEY, CDR2 SVGAGI. With V trimmed by 0 bases and J by 1 base, 4 bases remained unmatched. The CDR3 runs 16 residues. The CDR3 loop reads CASSYSTGTGSYEQYF. In DNA form, the CDR3 reads TGTGCCAGCAGTTACTCAACCGGGACAGGGTCCTACGAGCAGTACTTC.

The J gene is TRBJ1-1, the V gene TRBV15; D not resolved. The ends were cut back, 4 bases at V and 5 bases at J, with 11 bases in the middle. The CDR3 consists of 13 residues. Germline CDR1 reads LNHNV; CDR2 reads YYDKDF (reference sequence). DNA for the CDR3: TGTGCCACCAGCATACCCCTGGGGACTGAAGCTTTCTTT. Amino acids: CATSIPLGTEAFF. Full variable domain (rest looked up from reference TRBV15 and TRBJ1-1): DAMVIQNPRYQVTQFGKPVTLSCSQTLNHNVMYWYQQKSSQAPKLLFHYYDKDFNNEADTPDNFQSRRPNTSFCFLDIRSPGLGDTAMYLCATSIPLGTEAFFGQGTRLTVV.

This chain uses TRBV5-4 with TRBJ1-5, with 9 positions matching TRBD1. The germline gives CDR1 SGHNT, CDR2 YYREEE (reference sequence). Losses at the gene ends were 3 bases for V and 0 bases for J; bases not matched to a gene: 13. CDR3 length: 19 amino acids. The CDR3: CASSCRLGQGFYSNQPQHF. DNA of the CDR3: TGTGCCAGCAGCTGCCGTTTGGGACAGGGATTTTATAGCAATCAGCCCCAGCATTTT.

V and J are TRBV27 and TRBJ1-5; no firm D call. Germline V gives CDR1 MNHEY, CDR2 SMNVEV (reference sequence). V gave up 5 bases and J gave up 6 bases, with 8 bases separating them. This CDR3 is built from 12 residues. CDR3 region: CASSILGQPQHF. CDR3 bases: TGTGCCAGCAGTATCCTTGGTCAGCCCCAGCATTTT.

The chain recombines TRBV4-3 with TRBJ1-3; the D is unclear. The CDR3 totals 11 residues. Deletions cut 1 base from V and 5 bases from J, with 0 bases between. From germline, CDR1 is LGHNA and CDR2 YSLEER. DNA of the CDR3: TGCGCCAGCAGCCAAGGAAACACCATATATTTT. Protein sequence: CASSQGNTIYF.

The chain uses TRBV25-1 and TRBJ2-3; TRBD2 matches at 10 bases. V shed 8 bases, J shed 3 bases, and the junction held 14 bases outside the gene matches. Per germline, CDR1 MGHDK and CDR2 SYGVNS. The CDR3 has 17 amino acids. CDR3 DNA sequence: TGTGCCAGCTCTCAGCGGGAGGGCCTTGATTTGACAGATACGCAGTATTTT. This gives the protein CASSQREGLDLTDTQYF.

The rearrangement links TRBV10-2 to TRBJ2-6; D gene ambiguous. The germline gives CDR1 WSHSY, CDR2 SAAADI. CDR3 length equals 16 residues. The V end lost 3 bases, the J end lost 0 bases, and 9 bases lay between the germline ends. The CDR3 bases are TGCGCCAGCAGTGACTACGGAGTCTCTGGGGCCAACGTCCTGACTTTC. This gives the protein CASSDYGVSGANVLTF.

The chain is built from TRBV5-1 and TRBJ2-7, with TRBD1 as a possible D gene (5 bases). The CDR3 consists of 15 residues. In germline, CDR1 is SGHRS, CDR2 YFSETQ. V gave up 4 bases and J gave up 1 base, with 15 bases separating them. CDR3 coding DNA: TGCGCCAGCAGCCCCCCGGGTAGGGGTTCCTACGAGCAGTACTTC. Amino acids: CASSPPGRGSYEQYF.